This TCR beta chain was retrieved from a study of identical twins (dated by TCRdb to between 2015 and 2016). Background for the entire study: To test whether fetal clonotypes persist, this study deep-sequenced TCR alpha and beta repertoires from monozygotic twins, from unrelated adults of various ages, and from cord blood. To rule out contamination, replicate twin experiments were performed at different times with different library preparation protocols. What the work shows at the level of the full study, not this receptor alone: In monozygotic twins, out-of-frame TCR alpha sharing was systematically underestimated by recombination models, although the models agreed with sharing between unrelated individuals. Zero-insertion analyses could be partly confounded by invariant T cells such as MAIT and iNKT, though diverse VJ usage argued against such confounding for most clonotypes. Abundant cord blood beta clonotypes had fewer insertions, young adult naive repertoires showed a similar but weaker trend, and memory repertoires showed no such trend. In beta out-of-frame sequences, excess twin sharing was weaker, because having fewer shared sequences lowered the signal-to-noise ratio. Because the same donors could not be followed over many years, the conclusions relied on cross-sectional statistical analysis. Compared with coincidental sharing between unrelated individuals, an excess of low generation-probability sequences was observed among out-of-frame TCR alpha sequences shared between twins.

The germline V gene encodes CDR1 ENHRY and CDR2 SYGVKD. The CDR3, cysteine through phenylalanine, is 12 amino acids long. Only CDR3 DNA is held: 36 bases, read in frame from base 1. Trimming removed 5 bases from V and 8 bases from J, leaving 10 bases between the germline ends. Library preparation was by 5' RACE. Sequencing was performed on an Illumina HiSeq 2000. A universal primer binding site was introduced by template switching, and a unique molecular identifier was present in the final cDNA, enabling accurate counting of TCR cDNA molecules. Specific primers in the conserved constant-segment region were used to synthesize first-strand cDNA for the TCR alpha and beta chains. To control for contamination, every cDNA library carried two barcodes: a SMART-Mk sample barcode plus Illumina barcodes. TruSeq adapter sequences along with Illumina sample barcodes were introduced in two successive PCR steps. TCR alpha and beta cDNA libraries were sequenced on the Illumina HiSeq platform with custom primers. The original methods were these. MiGEC processed the raw reads to extract unique molecular identifiers, while MiXCR was used to determine the CDR3 positions. Recombination models were inferred per individual with the repgenHMM and IGoR tools using an EM algorithm. The analysis of shared clonotypes was done with the tcR package in R, with sharing normalized by the product of cloneset sizes. To study raw recombination free of thymic and clonal selection effects, out-of-frame nonproductive sequences were analyzed. TCRdb reanalyzed the raw reads on its own, using fastp at Q25 for trimming and MiXCR for clone calling, and kept in-frame beta chains. Every entry covers one CDR3 protein and lists the most common genes and DNA from its rows. These V and J calls derive from TCRdb rather than the authors' analysis. The sample yields 350,000 to 450,000 distinct CDR3 sequences; about 18% were counted once. The ten largest clonotypes hold around 12% of the sample.

Every donor was a healthy Caucasian. Three unrelated non-twin adults were also sequenced: a male aged 18 to 30, a male aged 50 to 59 and a female aged 50 to 59. Miltenyi CD45RO+ enrichment and human naive T-cell isolation kits were used to isolate memory (CD45RO+) and naive T cells from PBMC. This clonotype came up many times. Its antigen is not yet known. There are no base qualities to consult, and no much larger clone falls within one base. Sequenced sample: naive T cells sorted from blood. The sample's cell subset or site label, decoded: cells isolated with a human naive T-cell isolation kit. The V and J segments used are TRBV10-3 and TRBJ2-1; TRBD2 could be the D gene, as 6 bases match. The TCR originated in a man aged 50 or older in good health. The base sequence is TGTGCCATCAGTAAAACTAGCTATGAGCAGTTCTTC. Translation gives CAISKTSYEQFF.